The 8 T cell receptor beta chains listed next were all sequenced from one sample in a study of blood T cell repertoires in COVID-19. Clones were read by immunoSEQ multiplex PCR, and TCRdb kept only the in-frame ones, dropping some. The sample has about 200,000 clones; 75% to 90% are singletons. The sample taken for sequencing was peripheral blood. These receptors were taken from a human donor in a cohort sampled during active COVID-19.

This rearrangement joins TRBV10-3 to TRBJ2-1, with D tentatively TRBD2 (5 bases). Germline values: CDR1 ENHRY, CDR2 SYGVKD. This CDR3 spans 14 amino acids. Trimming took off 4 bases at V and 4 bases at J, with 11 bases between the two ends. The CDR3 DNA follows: TGTGCCATCAGTGGCCCTGGCGGGTACAATGAGCAGTTCTTC. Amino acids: CAISGPGGYNEQFF.

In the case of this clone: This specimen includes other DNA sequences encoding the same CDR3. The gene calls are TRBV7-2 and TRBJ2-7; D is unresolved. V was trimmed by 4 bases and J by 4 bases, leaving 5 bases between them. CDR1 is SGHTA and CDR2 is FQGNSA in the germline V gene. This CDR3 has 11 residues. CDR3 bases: TGTGCCAGCAGCTCCCGTTACGAGCAGTACTTC. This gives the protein CASSSRYEQYF.

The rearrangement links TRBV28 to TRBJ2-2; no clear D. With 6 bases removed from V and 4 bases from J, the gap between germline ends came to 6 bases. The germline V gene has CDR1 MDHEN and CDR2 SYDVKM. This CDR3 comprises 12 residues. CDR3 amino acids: CASRLSTGELFF. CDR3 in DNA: TGTGCCAGCAGACTTTCCACCGGGGAGCTGTTTTTT. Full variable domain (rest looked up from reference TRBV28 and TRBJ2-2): DVKVTQSSRYLVKRTGEKVFLECVQDMDHENMFWYRQDPGLGLRLIYFSYDVKMKEKGDIPEGYSVSREKKERFSLILESASTNQTSMYLCASRLSTGELFFGEGSRLTVL.

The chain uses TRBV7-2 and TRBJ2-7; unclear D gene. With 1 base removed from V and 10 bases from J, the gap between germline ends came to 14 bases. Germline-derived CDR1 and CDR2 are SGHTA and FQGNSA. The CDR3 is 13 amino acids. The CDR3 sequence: CASSLGASTKQYF. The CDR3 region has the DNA TGTGCCAGCAGCTTAGGGGCCTCTACGAAACAGTACTTC.

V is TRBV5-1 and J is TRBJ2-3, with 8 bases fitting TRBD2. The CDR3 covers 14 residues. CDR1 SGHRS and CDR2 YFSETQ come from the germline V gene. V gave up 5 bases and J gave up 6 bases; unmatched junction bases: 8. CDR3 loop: CASRFKAGDDTQYF. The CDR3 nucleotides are TGCGCCAGCAGGTTTAAAGCGGGAGACGATACGCAGTATTTT.

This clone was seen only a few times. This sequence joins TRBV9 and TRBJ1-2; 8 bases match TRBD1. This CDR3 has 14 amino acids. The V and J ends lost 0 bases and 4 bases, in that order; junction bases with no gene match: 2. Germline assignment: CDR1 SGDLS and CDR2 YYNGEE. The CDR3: CASSVDRGSYGYTF. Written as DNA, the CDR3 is TGTGCCAGCAGCGTAGACAGGGGGTCCTATGGCTACACCTTC. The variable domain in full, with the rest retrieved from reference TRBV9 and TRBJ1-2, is DSGVTQTPKHLITATGQRVTLRCSPRSGDLSVYWYQQSLDQGLQFLIQYYNGEERAKGNILERFSAQQFPDLHSELNLSSLELGDSALYFCASSVDRGSYGYTFGSGTRLTVV.

CDR3 in amino acids: CASSSRDRGRSGNTIYF. The CDR3 DNA sequence: TGTGCCAGTAGTTCTCGGGACAGGGGAAGGTCTGGAAACACCATATATTTT. The V and J genes are TRBV19 and TRBJ1-3; 10 bases are a match to TRBD1. The V and J ends lost 5 bases and 1 base, in that order; junction bases with no gene match: 8. Per the germline V gene, CDR1 is LNHDA and CDR2 is SQIVND (reference sequence). The CDR3 extends over 17 amino acids.

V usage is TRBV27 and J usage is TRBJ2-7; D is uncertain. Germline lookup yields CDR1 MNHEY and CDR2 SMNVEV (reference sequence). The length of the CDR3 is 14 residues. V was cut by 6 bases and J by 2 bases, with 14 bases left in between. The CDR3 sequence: CASSPLRQAYEQYF. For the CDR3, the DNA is TGTGCCAGCAGCCCGCTTAGGCAGGCCTACGAGCAGTACTTC.